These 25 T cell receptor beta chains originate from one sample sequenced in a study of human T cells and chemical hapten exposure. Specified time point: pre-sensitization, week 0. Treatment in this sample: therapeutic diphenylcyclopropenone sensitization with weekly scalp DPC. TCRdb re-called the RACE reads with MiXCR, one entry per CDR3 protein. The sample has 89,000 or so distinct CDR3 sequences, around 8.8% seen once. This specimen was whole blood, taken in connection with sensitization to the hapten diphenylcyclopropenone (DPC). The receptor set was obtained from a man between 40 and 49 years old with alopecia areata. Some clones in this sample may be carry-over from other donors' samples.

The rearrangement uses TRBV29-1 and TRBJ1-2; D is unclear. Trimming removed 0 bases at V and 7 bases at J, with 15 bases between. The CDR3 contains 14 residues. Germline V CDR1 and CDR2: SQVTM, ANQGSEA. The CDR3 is CSVEDGIASSGYTF. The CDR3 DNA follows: TGCAGCGTTGAAGACGGGATCGCGAGTTCTGGCTACACCTTC.

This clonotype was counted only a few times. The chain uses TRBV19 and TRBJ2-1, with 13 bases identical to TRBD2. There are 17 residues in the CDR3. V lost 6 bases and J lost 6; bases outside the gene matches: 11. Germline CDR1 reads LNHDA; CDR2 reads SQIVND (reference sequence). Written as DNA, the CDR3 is TGTGCCAGTAGCCTGACTAGCGGGAGGTCAAGAGGCAATGAGCAGTTCTTC. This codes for CASSLTSGRSRGNEQFF. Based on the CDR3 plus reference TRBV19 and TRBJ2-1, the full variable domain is DGGITQSPKYLFRKEGQNVTLSCEQNLNHDAMYWYRQDPGQGLRLIYYSQIVNDFQKGDIAEGYSVSREKKESFPLTVTSAQKNPTAFYLCASSLTSGRSRGNEQFFGPGTRLTVL.

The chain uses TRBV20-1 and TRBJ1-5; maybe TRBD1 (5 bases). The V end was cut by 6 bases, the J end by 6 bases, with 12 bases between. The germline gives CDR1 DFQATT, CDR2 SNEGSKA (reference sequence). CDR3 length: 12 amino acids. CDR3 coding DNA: TGCAGTGCCGCTGCGGGGACTCAGCCCCAGCATTTT. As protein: CSAAAGTQPQHF.

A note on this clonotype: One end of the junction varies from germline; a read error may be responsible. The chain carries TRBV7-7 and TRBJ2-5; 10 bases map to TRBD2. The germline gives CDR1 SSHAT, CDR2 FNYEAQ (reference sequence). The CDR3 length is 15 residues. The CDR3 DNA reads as TGTGCTAGCAGCTTAGAGCTAGCGGGAGTAGAGACCCAGTACTTC. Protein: CASSLELAGVETQYF.

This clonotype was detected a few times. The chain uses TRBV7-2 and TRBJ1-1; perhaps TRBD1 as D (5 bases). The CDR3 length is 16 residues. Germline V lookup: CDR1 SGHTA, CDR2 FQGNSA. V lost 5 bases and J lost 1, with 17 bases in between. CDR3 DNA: TGTGCCAGCAGCCGGGGCCCGGCGGGGGGGAACACTGAAGCTTTCTTT. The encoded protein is CASSRGPAGGNTEAFF.

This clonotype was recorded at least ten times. In DNA form, the CDR3 reads TGTGCCAGCAGAAGGGTCGGAGGAACAGCGCAGTACTTC. The encoded protein is CASRRVGGTAQYF. The chain employs TRBV7-2 and TRBJ2-5, with a tentative D call TRBD2 (5 bases). The V gene lost 6 bases and the J gene lost 11 bases, with 19 bases spanning the gap. The CDR3 covers 13 residues. CDR1 SGHTA and CDR2 FQGNSA come from the germline V gene. Variable domain in full (rest from reference TRBV7-2 and TRBJ2-5): GAGVSQSPSNKVTEKGKDVELRCDPISGHTALYWYRQSLGQGLEFLIYFQGNSAPDKSGLPSDRFSAERTGGSVSTLTIQRTQQEDSAVYLCASRRVGGTAQYFGPGTRLLVL.

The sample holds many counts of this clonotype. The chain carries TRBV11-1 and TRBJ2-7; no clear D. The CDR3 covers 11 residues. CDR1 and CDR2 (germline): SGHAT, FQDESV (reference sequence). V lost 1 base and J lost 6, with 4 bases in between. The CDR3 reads CASSLDSEQYF. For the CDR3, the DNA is TGTGCCAGCAGCTTAGACTCCGAGCAGTACTTC. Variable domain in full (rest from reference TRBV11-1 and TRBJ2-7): EAEVAQSPRYKITEKSQAVAFWCDPISGHATLYWYRQILGQGPELLVQFQDESVVDDSQLPKDRFSAERLKGVDSTLKIQPAELGDSAMYLCASSLDSEQYFGPGTRLTVT.

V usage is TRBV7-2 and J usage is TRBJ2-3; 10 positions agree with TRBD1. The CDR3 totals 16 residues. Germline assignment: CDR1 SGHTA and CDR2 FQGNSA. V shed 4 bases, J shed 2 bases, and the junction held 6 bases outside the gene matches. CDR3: CASSSTGTGVTDTQYF. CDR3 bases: TGTGCCAGCAGCTCCACCGGGACAGGGGTCACAGATACGCAGTATTTT.

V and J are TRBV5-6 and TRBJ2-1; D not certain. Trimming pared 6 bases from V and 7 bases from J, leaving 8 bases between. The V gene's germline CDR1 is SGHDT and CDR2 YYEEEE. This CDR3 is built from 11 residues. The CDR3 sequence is CASTLENEQFF. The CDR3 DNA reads TGTGCCAGCACCCTAGAAAATGAGCAGTTCTTC. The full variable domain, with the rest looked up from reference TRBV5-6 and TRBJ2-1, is DAGVTQSPTHLIKTRGQQVTLRCSPKSGHDTVSWYQQALGQGPQFIFQYYEEEERQRGNFPDRFSGHQFPNYSSELNVNALLLGDSALYLCASTLENEQFFGPGTRLTVL.

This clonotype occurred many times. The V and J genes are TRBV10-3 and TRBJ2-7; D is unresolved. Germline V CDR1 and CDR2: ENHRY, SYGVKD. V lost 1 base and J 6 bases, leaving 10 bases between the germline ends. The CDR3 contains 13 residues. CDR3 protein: CAISELRQSEQYF. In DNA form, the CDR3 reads TGTGCCATCAGTGAGTTACGTCAGTCCGAGCAGTACTTC.

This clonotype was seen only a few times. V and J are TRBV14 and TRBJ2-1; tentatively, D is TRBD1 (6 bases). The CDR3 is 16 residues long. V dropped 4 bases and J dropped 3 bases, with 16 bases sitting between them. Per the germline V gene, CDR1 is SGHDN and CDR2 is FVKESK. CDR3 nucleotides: TGTGCCAGCAGCCTTTTGTCAGGGGCCTACTACAATGAGCAGTTCTTC. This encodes CASSLLSGAYYNEQFF.

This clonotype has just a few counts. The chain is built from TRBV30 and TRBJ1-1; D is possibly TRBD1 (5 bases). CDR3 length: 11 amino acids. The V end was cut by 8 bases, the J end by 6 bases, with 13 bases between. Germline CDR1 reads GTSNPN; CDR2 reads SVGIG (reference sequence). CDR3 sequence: CAGKQDAEAFF. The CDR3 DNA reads TGTGCCGGAAAACAGGACGCTGAAGCTTTCTTT.

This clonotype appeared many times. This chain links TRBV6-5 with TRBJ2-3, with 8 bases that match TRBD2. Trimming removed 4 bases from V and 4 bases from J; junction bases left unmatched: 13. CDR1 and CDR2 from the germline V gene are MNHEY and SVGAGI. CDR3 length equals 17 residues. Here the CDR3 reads CASSSRGRREDADTQYF. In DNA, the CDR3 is TGTGCCAGCAGTTCCCGCGGGAGGCGGGAGGACGCAGATACGCAGTATTTT.

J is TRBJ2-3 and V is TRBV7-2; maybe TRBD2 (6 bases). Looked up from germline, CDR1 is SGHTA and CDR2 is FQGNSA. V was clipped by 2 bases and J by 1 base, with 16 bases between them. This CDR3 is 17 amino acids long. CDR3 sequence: CASSLTPPSGGTDTQYF. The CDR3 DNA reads TGTGCCAGCAGCTTAACCCCCCCCTCGGGAGGCACAGATACGCAGTATTTT.

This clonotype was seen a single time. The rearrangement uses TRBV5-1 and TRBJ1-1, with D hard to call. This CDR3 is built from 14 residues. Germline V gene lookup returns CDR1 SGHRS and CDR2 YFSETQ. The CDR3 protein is CDSGVGKTNTEAFF. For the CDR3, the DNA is TGCGACAGTGGGGTTGGGAAAACGAACACTGAAGCTTTCTTT. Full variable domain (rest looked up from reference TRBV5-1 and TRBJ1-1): KAGVTQTPRYLIKTRGQQVTLSCSPISGHRSVSWYQQTPGQGLQFLFEYFSETQRNKGNFPGRFSGRQFSNSRSEMNVSTLELGDSALYLCDSGVGKTNTEAFFGQGTRLTVV.

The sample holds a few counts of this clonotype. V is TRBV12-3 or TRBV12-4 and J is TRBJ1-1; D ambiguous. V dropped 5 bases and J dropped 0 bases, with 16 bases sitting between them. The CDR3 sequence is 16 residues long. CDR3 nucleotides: TGTGCCAGCAGTCCGATCGCTGGTAGAATGAACACTGAAGCTTTCTTT. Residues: CASSPIAGRMNTEAFF.

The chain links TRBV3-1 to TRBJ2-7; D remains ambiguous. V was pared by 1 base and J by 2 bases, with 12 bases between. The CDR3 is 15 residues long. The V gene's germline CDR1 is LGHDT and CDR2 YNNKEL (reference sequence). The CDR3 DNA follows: TGTGCCAGCAGCCAAGGGCTTGAGCAGCCCTACGAGCAGTACTTC. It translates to CASSQGLEQPYEQYF.

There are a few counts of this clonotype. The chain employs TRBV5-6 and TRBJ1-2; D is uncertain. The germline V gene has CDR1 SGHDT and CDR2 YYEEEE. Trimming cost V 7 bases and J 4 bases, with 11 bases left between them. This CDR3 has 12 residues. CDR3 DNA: TGTGCCAGCCAAACAAGCACCTATGGCTACACCTTC. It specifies CASQTSTYGYTF.

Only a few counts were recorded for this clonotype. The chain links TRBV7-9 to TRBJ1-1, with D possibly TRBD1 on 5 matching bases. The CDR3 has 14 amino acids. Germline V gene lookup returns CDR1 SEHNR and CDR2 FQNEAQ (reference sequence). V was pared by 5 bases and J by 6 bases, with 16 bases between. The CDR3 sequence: CASSPRGGIPEAFF. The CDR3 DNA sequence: TGTGCCAGCAGCCCCCGGGGGGGGATCCCTGAAGCTTTCTTT. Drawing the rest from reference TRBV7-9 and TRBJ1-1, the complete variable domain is DTGVSQNPRHKITKRGQNVTFRCDPISEHNRLYWYRQTLGQGPEFLTYFQNEAQLEKSRLLSDRFSAERPKGSFSTLEIQRTEQGDSAMYLCASSPRGGIPEAFFGQGTRLTVV.

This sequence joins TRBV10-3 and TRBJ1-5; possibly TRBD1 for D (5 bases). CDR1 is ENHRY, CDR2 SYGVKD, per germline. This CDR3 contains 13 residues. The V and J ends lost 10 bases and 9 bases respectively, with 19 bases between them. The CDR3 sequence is CATGGDQGAPQHF. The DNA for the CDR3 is TGTGCCACTGGGGGAGATCAAGGGGCGCCCCAGCATTTT.

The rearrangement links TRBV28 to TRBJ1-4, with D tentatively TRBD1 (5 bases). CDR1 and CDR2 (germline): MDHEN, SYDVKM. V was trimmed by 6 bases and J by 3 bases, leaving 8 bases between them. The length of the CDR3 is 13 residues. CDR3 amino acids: CASRGGANEKLFF. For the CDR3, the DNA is TGTGCCAGCAGGGGGGGGGCTAATGAAAAACTGTTTTTT.

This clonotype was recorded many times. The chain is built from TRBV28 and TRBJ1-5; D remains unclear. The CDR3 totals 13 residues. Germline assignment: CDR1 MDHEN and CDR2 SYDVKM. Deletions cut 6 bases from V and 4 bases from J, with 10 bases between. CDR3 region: CASSQHGNQPQHF. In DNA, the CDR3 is TGTGCCAGCAGCCAACATGGGAATCAGCCCCAGCATTTT.

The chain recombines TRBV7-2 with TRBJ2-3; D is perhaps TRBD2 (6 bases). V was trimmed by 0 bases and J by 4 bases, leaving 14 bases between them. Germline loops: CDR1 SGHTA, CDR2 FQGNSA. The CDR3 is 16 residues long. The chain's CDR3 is CASSLAGGFGADTQYF. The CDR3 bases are TGTGCCAGCAGCTTAGCGGGGGGTTTTGGCGCAGATACGCAGTATTTT.

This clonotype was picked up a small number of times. CDR3 nucleotide sequence: TGCGCCAGCAGCTTAGTTGTTGGGGCCAACGTCCTGACTTTC. As protein: CASSLVVGANVLTF. The V gene is TRBV5-1, the J gene TRBJ2-6, with D uncertain. The CDR3 runs 14 residues. Per germline, CDR1 SGHRS and CDR2 YFSETQ. The germline V and J ends were trimmed by 2 bases and 3 bases, with 6 bases remaining between them. Combining the CDR3 with reference TRBV5-1 and TRBJ2-6 gives the whole variable domain KAGVTQTPRYLIKTRGQQVTLSCSPISGHRSVSWYQQTPGQGLQFLFEYFSETQRNKGNFPGRFSGRQFSNSRSEMNVSTLELGDSALYLCASSLVVGANVLTFGAGSRLTVL.

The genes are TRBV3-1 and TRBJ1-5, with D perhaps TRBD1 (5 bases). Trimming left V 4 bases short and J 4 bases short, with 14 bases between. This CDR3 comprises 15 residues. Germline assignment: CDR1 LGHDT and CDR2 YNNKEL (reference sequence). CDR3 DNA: TGTGCCAGCAGCCCCTCCGGGGGTCGGAATCAGCCCCAGCATTTT. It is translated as CASSPSGGRNQPQHF. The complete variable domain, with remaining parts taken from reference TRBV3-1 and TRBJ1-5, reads DTAVSQTPKYLVTQMGNDKSIKCEQNLGHDTMYWYKQDSKKFLKIMFSYNNKELIINETVPNRFSPKSPDKAHLNLHINSLELGDSAVYFCASSPSGGRNQPQHFGDGTRLSIL.